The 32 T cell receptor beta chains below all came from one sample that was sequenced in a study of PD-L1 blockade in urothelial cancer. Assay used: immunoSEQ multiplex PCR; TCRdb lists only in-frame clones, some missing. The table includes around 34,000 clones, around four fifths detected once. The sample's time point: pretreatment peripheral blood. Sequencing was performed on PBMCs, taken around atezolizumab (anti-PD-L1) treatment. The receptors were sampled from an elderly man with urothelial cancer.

The chain's CDR3 is CASSLSSGPNYEQYF. The CDR3 DNA is TGTGCCAGCAGCTTATCTAGCGGGCCCAACTACGAGCAGTACTTC. This chain links TRBV7-2 with TRBJ2-7; 8 bases line up with TRBD2. The CDR3 runs 15 residues. Germline lookup yields CDR1 SGHTA and CDR2 FQGNSA. Losses at the gene ends were 2 bases for V and 3 bases for J; bases not matched to a gene: 6.

The CDR3 DNA reads TGTGCCATCAGTGACGGAGCGGGAGGGGATGAGCAGTTCTTC. It translates to CAISDGAGGDEQFF. The chain links TRBV10-3 to TRBJ2-1; TRBD2 matches at 10 bases. The CDR3 consists of 14 residues. V trimming: 3 bases; J trimming: 8 bases; junction bases outside the gene matches: 4. Germline CDR1 ENHRY, CDR2 SYGVKD.

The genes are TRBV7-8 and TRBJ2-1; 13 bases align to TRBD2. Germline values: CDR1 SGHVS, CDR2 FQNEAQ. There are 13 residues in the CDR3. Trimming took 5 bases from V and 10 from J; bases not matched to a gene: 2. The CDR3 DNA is TGTGCCAGCAGCGGACTAGCGGGAGAGGAGCAGTTCTTC. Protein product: CASSGLAGEEQFF.

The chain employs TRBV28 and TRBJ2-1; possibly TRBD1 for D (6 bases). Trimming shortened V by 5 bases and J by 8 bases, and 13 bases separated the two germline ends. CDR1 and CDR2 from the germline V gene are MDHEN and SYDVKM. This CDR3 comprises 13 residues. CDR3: CASSVQGRDEQFF. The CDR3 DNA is TGTGCCAGCAGTGTACAGGGAAGAGATGAGCAGTTCTTC.

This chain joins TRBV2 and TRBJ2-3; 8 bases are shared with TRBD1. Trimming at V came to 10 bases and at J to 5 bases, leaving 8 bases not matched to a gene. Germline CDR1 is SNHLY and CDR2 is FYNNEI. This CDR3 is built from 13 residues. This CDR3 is CAISGGVGDTQYF. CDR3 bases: TGTGCCATCTCAGGGGGCGTAGGAGATACGCAGTATTTT.

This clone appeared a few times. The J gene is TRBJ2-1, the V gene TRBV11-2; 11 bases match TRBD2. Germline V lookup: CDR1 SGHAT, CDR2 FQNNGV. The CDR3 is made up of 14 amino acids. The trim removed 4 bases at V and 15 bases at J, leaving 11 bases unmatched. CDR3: CASSYTSGSPGGFF. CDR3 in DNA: TGTGCCAGCAGCTATACTAGCGGGAGCCCCGGCGGGTTCTTC.

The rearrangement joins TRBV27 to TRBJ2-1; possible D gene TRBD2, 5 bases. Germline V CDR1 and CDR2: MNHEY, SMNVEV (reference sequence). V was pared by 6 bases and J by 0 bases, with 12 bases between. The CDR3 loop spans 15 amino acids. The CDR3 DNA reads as TGTGCCAGCAGAGAGACTAAGAGCTCCTACAATGAGCAGTTCTTC. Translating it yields CASRETKSSYNEQFF.

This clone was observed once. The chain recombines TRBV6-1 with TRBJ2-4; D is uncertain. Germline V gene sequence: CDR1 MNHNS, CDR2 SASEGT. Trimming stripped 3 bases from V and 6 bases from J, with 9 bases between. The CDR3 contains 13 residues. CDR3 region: CASSDWAGNIQYF. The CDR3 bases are TGTGCCAGCAGTGACTGGGCCGGAAACATTCAGTACTTC.

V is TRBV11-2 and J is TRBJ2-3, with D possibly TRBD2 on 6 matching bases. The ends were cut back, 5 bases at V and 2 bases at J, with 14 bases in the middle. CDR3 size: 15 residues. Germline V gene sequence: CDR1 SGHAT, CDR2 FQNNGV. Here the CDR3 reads CASSVGRGTTDTQYF. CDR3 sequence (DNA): TGTGCCAGCAGCGTCGGCCGGGGGACCACAGATACGCAGTATTTT.

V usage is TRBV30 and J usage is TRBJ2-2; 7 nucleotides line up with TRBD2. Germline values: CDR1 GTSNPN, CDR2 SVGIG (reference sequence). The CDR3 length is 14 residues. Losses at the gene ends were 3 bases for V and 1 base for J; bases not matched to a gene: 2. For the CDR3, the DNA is TGTGCCTGGAGGGGGGGGAGGAACACCGGGGAGCTGTTTTTT. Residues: CAWRGGRNTGELFF.

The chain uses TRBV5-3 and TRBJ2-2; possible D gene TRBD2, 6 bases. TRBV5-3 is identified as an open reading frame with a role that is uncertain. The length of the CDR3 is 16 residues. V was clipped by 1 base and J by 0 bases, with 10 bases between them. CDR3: CARSLFGGTNTGELFF. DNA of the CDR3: TGTGCCAGAAGCTTGTTCGGCGGGACGAACACCGGGGAGCTGTTTTTT.

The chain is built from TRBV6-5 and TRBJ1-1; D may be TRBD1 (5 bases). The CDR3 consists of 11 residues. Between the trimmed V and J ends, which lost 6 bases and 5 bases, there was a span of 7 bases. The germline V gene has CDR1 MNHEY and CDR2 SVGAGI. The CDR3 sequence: CASRTETEAFF. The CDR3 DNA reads TGTGCCAGCAGGACAGAAACTGAAGCTTTCTTT.

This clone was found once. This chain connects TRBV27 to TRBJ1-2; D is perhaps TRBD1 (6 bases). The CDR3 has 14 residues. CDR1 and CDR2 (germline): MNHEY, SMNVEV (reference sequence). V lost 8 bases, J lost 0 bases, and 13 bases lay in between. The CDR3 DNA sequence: TGTGCCAGCCGAAGCCAGGGGACTAACTATGGCTACACCTTC. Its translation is CASRSQGTNYGYTF.

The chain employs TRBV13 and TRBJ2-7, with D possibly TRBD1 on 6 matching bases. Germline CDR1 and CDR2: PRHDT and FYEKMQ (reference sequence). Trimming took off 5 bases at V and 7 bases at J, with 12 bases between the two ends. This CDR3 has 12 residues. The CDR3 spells CASSGRTAEQYF. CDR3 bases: TGTGCCAGCAGCGGACGGACAGCAGAGCAGTACTTC.

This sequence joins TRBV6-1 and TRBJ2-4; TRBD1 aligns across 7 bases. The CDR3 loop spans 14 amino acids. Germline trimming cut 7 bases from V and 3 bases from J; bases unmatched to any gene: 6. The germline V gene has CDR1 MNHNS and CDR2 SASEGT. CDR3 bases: TGTGCCAGCACAACGGACAGGAGCAAAAACATTCAGTACTTC. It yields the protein CASTTDRSKNIQYF.

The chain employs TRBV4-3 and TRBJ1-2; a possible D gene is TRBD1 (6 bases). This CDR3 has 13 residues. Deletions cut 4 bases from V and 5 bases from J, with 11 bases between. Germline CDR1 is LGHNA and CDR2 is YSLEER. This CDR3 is CASSPLQGYGYTF. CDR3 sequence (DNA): TGCGCCAGCAGCCCACTACAGGGATATGGCTACACCTTC.

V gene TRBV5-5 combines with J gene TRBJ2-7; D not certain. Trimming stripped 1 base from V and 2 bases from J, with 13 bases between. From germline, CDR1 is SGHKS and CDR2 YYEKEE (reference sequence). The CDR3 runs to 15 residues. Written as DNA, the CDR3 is TGTGCCAGCAGCTTGTCCGGGTCCCTAGCCTACGAGCAGTACTTC. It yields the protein CASSLSGSLAYEQYF.

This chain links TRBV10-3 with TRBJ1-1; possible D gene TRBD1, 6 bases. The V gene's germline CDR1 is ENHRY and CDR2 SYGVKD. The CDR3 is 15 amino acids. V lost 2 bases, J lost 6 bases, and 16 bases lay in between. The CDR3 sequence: CAISERGDTGAEAFF. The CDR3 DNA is TGTGCCATCAGTGAGCGGGGGGACACAGGCGCTGAAGCTTTCTTT.

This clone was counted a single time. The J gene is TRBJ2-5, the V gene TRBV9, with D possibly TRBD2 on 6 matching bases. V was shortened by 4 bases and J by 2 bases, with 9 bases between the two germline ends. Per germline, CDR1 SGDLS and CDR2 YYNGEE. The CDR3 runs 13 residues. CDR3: CASSRDLQETQYF. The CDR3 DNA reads TGTGCCAGCAGCAGGGACTTGCAAGAGACCCAGTACTTC.

CDR3 DNA: TGTGCCAGTAGTATAGATCGGAGTAACACTGAAGCTTTCTTT. Residues: CASSIDRSNTEAFF. The chain carries TRBV19 and TRBJ1-1; no definite D call. Looked up from germline, CDR1 is LNHDA and CDR2 is SQIVND (reference sequence). The CDR3 runs 14 residues. The V and J ends lost 0 bases and 2 bases respectively, with 7 bases between them.

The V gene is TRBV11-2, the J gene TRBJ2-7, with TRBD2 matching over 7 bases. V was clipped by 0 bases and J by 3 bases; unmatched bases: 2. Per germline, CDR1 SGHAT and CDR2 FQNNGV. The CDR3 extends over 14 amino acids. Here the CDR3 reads CASSLEPSGYEQYF. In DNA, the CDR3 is TGTGCCAGCAGCTTAGAACCTAGCGGCTACGAGCAGTACTTC. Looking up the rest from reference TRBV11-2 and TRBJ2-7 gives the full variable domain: EAGVAQSPRYKIIEKRQSVAFWCNPISGHATLYWYQQILGQGPKLLIQFQNNGVVDDSQLPKDRFSAERLKGVDSTLKIQPAKLEDSAVYLCASSLEPSGYEQYFGPGTRLTVT.

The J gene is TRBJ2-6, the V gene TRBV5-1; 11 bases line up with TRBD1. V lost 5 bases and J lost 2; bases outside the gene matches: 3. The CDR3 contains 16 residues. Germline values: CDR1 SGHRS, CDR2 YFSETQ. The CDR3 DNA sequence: TGCGCCAGCAGTAGGACAGGGGGCACTGGGGCCAACGTCCTGACTTTC. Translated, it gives CASSRTGGTGANVLTF.

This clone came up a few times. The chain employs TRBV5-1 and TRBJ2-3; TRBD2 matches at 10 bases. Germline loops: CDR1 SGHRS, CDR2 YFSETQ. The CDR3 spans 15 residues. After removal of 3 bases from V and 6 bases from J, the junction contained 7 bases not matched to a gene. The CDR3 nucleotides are TGCGCCAGCAGCTCTAGCGGGAGTTCGTCGGATACGCAGTATTTT. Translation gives CASSSSGSSSDTQYF.

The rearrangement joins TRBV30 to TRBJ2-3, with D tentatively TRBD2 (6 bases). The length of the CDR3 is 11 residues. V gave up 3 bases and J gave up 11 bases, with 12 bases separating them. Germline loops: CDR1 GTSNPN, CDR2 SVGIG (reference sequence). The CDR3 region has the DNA TGTGCCTGGAGCATGCGGGACCTGCAGTATTTT. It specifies CAWSMRDLQYF.

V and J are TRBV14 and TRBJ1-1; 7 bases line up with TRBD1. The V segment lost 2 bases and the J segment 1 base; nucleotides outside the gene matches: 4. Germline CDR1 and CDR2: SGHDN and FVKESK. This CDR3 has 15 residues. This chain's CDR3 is CASSQTTGRNTEAFF. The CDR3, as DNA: TGTGCCAGCAGCCAAACGACAGGGCGGAACACTGAAGCTTTCTTT.

CDR3 protein: CASSPPSGSLREQYF. Here the CDR3 DNA reads TGTGCCAGCTCACCACCCAGCGGGAGTTTGCGCGAGCAGTACTTC. The J gene is TRBJ2-7, the V gene TRBV18, with TRBD2 identical over 8 bases. Germline V gives CDR1 KGHSH, CDR2 LQKENI. V gave up 0 bases and J gave up 6 bases; unmatched junction bases: 7. This CDR3 has 15 residues.

The CDR3 region is CASSDPGGYTF. The CDR3 DNA follows: TGTGCCAGCAGTGATCCAGGTGGCTACACCTTC. The chain has TRBV2 and TRBJ1-2, with D hard to call. Germline CDR1 and CDR2: SNHLY and FYNNEI. The CDR3 spans 11 residues. The V end was cut by 3 bases, the J end by 7 bases, with 6 bases between.

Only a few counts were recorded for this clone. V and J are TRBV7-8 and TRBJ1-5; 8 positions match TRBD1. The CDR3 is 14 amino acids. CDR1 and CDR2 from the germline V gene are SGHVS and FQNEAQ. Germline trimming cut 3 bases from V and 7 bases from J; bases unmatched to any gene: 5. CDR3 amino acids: CASSFSTGEQPQHF. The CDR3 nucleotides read TGTGCCAGCAGCTTCTCGACAGGGGAGCAGCCCCAGCATTTT.

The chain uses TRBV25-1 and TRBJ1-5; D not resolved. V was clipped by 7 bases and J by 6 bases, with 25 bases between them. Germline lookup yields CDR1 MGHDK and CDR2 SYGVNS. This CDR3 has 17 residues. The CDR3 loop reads CASTHPRANPLSQPQHF. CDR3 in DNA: TGTGCCAGCACTCATCCGCGGGCAAATCCATTGAGTCAGCCCCAGCATTTT.

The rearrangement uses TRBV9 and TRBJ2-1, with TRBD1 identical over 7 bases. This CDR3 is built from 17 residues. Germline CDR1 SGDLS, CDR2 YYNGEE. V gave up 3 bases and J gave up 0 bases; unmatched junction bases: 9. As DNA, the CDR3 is TGTGCCAGCAGCGCTGGAACGGGGACAGACTCCTACAATGAGCAGTTCTTC. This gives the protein CASSAGTGTDSYNEQFF.

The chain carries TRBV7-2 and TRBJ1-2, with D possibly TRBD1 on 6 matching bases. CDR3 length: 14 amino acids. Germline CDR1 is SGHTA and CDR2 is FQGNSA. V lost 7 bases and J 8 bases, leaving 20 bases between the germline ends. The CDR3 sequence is CASTLGGGGVGYTF. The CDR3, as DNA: TGTGCCAGCACCCTTGGAGGGGGGGGAGTCGGCTACACCTTC.

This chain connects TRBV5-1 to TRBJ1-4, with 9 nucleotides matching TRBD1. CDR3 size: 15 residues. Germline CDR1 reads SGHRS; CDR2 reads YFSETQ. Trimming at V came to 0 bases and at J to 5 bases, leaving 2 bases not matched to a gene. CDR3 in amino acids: CASSLGGTGNEKLFF. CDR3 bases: TGCGCCAGCAGCTTGGGGGGGACAGGGAATGAAAAACTGTTTTTT.